The clone carrying this T cell receptor beta chain occurred a few times. Its antigen is currently unknown. The sample is drawn from a study of T cells after yellow fever vaccination. Across the study: In the case of low-cell-number fractions, SMART-Seq v4 Ultra Low Input was used for preparation. General study results and limits: The study found a weaker secondary response that peaked faster, day 5 versus 15.

TCRdb analysed the 5' RACE reads with MiXCR anew, one entry per CDR3 protein. The sample contains about 330,000 distinct CDR3 sequences, approximately 4% of which appear only once. This clonotype was obtained from a man between 18 and 35 years old who received the YFV17D yellow fever vaccine. This sample comprised PBMCs, obtained 5 days after the yellow fever booster vaccination.

The CDR3 DNA is TGTGCCAGCAGCTTAGAAGCGGGGGCTCAAAAAGACACCGGGGAGCTGTTTTTT. Protein: CASSLEAGAQKDTGELFF. The chain has TRBV7-6 and TRBJ2-2; 8 nucleotides align to TRBD2. This CDR3 comprises 18 residues. The germline gives CDR1 SGHVS, CDR2 FNYEAQ. Trimming removed 1 base from V and 3 bases from J; junction bases left unmatched: 10.